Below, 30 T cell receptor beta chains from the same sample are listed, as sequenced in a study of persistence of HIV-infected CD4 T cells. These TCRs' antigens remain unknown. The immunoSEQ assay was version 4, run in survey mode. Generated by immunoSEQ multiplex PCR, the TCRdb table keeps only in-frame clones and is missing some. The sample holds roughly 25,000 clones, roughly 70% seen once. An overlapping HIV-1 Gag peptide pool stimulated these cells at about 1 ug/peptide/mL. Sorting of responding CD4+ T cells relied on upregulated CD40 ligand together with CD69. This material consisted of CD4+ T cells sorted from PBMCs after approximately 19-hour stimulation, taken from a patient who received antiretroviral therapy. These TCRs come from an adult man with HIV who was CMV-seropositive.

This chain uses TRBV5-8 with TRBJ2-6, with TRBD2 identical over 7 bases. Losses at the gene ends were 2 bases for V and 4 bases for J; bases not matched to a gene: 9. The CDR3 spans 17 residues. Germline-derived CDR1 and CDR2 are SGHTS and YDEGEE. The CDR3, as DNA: TGTGCCAGCAGCTTCCTAGCGGCCGCGTTCGGGGCCAACGTCCTGACTTTC. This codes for CASSFLAAAFGANVLTF.

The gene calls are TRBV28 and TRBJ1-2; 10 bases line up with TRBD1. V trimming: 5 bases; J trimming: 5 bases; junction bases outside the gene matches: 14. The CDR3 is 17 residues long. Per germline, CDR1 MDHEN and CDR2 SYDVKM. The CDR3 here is CASSTPGQGPRWYGYTF. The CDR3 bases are TGTGCCAGCAGTACCCCGGGACAGGGGCCAAGGTGGTATGGCTACACCTTC.

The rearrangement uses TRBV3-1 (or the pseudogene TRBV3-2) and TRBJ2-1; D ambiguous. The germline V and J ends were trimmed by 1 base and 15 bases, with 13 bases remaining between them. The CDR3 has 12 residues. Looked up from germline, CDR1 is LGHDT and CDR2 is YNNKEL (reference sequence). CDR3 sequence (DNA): TGTGCCAGCAGCCAAGCCGCATACCTCCCGTTCTTC. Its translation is CASSQAAYLPFF.

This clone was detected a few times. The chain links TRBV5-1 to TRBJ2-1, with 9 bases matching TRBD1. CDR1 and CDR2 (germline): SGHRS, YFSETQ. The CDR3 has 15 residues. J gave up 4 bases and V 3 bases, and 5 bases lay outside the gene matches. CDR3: CASSWTGVSYNEQFF. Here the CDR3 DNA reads TGCGCCAGCAGCTGGACAGGGGTATCGTACAATGAGCAGTTCTTC.

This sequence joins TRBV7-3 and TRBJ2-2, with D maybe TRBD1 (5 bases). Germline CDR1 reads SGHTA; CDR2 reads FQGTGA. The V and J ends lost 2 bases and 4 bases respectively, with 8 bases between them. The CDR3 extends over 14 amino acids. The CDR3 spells CASSLDGATGELFF. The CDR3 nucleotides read TGTGCCAGCAGCTTAGATGGGGCCACCGGGGAGCTGTTTTTT.

As DNA, the CDR3 is TGTGCCAGCAGCTCCTACACAGATACGCAGTATTTT. This sequence encodes CASSSYTDTQYF. The chain carries TRBV7-9 and TRBJ2-3; no reliable D call. The CDR3 covers 12 residues. V lost 4 bases, J lost 2 bases, and 4 bases lay in between. Germline CDR1 and CDR2: SEHNR and FQNEAQ (reference sequence). Full variable domain (missing parts from reference TRBV7-9 and TRBJ2-3): DTGVSQNPRHKITKRGQNVTFRCDPISEHNRLYWYRQTLGQGPEFLTYFQNEAQLEKSRLLSDRFSAERPKGSFSTLEIQRTEQGDSAMYLCASSSYTDTQYFGPGTRLTVL.

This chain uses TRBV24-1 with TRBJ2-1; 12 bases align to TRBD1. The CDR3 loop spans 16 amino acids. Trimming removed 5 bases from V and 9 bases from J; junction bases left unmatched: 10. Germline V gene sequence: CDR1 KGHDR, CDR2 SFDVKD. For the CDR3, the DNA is TGTGCCACCAGTGGACTTACCGGGACAGGGGGCAGTGAGCAGTTCTTC. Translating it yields CATSGLTGTGGSEQFF.

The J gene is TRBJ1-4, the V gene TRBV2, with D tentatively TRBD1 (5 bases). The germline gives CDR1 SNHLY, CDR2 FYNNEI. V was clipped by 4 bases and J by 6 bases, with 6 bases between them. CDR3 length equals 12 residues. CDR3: CASSGGYEKLFF. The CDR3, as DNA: TGTGCCAGCAGTGGGGGGTATGAAAAACTGTTTTTT.

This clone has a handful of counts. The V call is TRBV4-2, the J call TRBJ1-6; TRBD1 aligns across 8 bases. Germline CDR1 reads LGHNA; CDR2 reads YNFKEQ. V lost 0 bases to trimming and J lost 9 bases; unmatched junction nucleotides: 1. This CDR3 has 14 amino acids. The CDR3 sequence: CASSQEDRVSPLHF. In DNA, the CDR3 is TGTGCCAGCAGCCAAGAGGACAGGGTTTCACCCCTCCACTTT.

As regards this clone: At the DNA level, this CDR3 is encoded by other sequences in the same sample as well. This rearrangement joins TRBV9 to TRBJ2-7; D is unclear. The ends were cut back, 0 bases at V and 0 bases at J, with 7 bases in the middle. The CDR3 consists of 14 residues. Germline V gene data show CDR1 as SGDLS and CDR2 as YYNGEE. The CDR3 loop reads CASSVGVSSYEQYF. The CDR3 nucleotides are TGTGCCAGCAGCGTAGGCGTAAGCTCCTACGAGCAGTACTTC.

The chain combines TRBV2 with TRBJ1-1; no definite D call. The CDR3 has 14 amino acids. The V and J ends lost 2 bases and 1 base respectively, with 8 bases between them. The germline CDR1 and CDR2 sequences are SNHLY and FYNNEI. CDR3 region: CASSERWQNTEAFF. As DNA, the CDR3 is TGTGCCAGCAGTGAAAGGTGGCAGAACACTGAAGCTTTCTTT.

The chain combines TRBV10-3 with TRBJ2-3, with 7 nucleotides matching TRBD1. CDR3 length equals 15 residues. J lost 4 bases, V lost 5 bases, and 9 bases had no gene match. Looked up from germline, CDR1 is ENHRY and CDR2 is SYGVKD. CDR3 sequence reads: CAISLGGGGPDTQYF. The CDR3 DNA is TGTGCCATCAGTTTAGGGGGCGGAGGACCAGATACGCAGTATTTT.

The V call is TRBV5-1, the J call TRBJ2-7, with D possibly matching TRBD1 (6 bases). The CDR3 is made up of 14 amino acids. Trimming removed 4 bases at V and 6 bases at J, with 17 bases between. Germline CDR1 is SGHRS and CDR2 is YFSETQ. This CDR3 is CASSPQGSYGEQYF. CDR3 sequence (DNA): TGCGCCAGCAGCCCGCAGGGGTCCTATGGCGAGCAGTACTTC.

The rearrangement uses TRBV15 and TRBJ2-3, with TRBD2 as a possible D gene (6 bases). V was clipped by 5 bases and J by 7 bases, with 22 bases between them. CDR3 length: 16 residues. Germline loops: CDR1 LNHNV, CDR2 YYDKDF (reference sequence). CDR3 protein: CATSPELAGPRNTQYF. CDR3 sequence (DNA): TGTGCCACCAGCCCCGAGTTGGCGGGGCCAAGGAATACGCAGTATTTT. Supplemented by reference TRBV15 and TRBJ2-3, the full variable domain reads DAMVIQNPRYQVTQFGKPVTLSCSQTLNHNVMYWYQQKSSQAPKLLFHYYDKDFNNEADTPDNFQSRRPNTSFCFLDIRSPGLGDTAMYLCATSPELAGPRNTQYFGPGTRLTVL.

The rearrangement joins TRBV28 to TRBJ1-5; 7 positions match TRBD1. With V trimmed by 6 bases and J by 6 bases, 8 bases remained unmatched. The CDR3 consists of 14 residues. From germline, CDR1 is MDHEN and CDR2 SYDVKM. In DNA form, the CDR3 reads TGTGCCAGCAGGAAACCGGGACAGAGTCAGCCCCAGCATTTT. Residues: CASRKPGQSQPQHF. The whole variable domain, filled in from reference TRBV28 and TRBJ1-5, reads DVKVTQSSRYLVKRTGEKVFLECVQDMDHENMFWYRQDPGLGLRLIYFSYDVKMKEKGDIPEGYSVSREKKERFSLILESASTNQTSMYLCASRKPGQSQPQHFGDGTRLSIL.

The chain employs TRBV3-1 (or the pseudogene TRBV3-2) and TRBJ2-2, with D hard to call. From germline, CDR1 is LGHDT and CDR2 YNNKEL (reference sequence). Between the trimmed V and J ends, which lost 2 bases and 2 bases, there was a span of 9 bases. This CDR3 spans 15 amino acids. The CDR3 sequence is CASSQQALNTGELFF. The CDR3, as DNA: TGTGCCAGCAGCCAACAGGCACTAAACACCGGGGAGCTGTTTTTT.

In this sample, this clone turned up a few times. The CDR3 bases are TGTGCCAGCAGCTTAGGATTGGGGAGCAATCAGCCCCAGCATTTT. Translating gives CASSLGLGSNQPQHF. This chain connects TRBV7-9 to TRBJ1-5; D is unclear. V was shortened by 1 base and J by 1 base, with 8 bases between the two germline ends. The CDR3 covers 15 residues. The germline V gene has CDR1 SEHNR and CDR2 FQNEAQ (reference sequence).

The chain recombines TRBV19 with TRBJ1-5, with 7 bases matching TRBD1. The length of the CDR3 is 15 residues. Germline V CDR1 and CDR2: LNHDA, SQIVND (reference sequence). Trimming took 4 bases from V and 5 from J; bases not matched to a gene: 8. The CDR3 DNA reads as TGTGCCAGTAGTACCCAGGGGGTTAGGGATCAGCCCCAGCATTTT. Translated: CASSTQGVRDQPQHF.

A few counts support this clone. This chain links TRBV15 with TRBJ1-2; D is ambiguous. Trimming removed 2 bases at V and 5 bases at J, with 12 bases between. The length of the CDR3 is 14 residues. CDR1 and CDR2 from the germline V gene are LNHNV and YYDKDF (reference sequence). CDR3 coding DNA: TGTGCCACCAGCAGAAGACATATAGAATATGGCTACACCTTC. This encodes CATSRRHIEYGYTF.

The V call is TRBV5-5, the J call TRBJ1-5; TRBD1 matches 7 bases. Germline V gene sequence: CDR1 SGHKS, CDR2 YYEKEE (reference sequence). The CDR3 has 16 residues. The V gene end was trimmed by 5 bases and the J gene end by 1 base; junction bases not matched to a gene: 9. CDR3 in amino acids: CASSTQGGRSNQPQHF. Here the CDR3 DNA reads TGTGCCAGCAGTACGCAGGGGGGAAGGAGCAATCAGCCCCAGCATTTT.

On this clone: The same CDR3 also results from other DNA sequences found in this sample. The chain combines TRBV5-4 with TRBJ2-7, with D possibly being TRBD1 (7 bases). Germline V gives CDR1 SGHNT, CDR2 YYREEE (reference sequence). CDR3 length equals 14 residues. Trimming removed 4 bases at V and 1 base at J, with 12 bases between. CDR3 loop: CASSGGTVSYEQYF. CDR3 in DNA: TGTGCCAGCAGCGGGGGGACAGTTTCCTACGAGCAGTACTTC.

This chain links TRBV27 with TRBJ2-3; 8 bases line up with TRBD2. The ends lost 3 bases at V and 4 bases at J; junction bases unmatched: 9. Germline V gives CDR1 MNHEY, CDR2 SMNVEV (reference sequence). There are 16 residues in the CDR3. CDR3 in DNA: TGTGCCAGCAGTTTGGAAGCGGGGGCCCCTCCAGATACGCAGTATTTT. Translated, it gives CASSLEAGAPPDTQYF.

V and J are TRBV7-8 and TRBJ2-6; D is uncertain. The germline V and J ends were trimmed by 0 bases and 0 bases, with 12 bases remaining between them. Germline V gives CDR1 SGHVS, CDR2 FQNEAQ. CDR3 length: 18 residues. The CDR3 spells CASSLAPAFSSGANVLTF. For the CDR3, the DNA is TGTGCCAGCAGCTTAGCCCCCGCCTTTAGCTCTGGGGCCAACGTCCTGACTTTC. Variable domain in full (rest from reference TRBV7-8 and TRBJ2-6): GAGVSQSPRYKVAKRGQDVALRCDPISGHVSLFWYQQALGQGPEFLTYFQNEAQLDKSGLPSDRFFAERPEGSVSTLKIQRTQQEDSAVYLCASSLAPAFSSGANVLTFGAGSRLTVL.

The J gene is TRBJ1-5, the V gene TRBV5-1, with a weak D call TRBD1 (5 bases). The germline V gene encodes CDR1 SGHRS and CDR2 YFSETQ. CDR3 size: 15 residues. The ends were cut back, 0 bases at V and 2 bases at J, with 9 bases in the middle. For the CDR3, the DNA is TGCGCCAGCAGCTTGGCAGGGATTGGCAATCAGCCCCAGCATTTT. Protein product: CASSLAGIGNQPQHF.

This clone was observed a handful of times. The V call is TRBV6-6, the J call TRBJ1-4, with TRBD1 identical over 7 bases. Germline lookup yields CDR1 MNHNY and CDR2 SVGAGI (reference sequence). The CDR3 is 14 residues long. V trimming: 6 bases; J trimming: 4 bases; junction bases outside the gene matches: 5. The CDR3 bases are TGTGCCAGCAGGCTAGGGGGCGTTAATGAAAAACTGTTTTTT. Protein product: CASRLGGVNEKLFF.

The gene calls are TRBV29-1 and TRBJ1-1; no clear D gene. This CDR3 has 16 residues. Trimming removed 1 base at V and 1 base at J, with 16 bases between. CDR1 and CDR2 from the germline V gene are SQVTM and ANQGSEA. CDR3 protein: CSVEGSGSGWNTEAFF. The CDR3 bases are TGCAGCGTTGAAGGTTCAGGCAGCGGGTGGAACACTGAAGCTTTCTTT. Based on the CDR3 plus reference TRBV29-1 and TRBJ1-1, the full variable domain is SAVISQKPSRDICQRGTSLTIQCQVDSQVTMMFWYRQQPGQSLTLIATANQGSEATYESGFVIDKFPISRPNLTFSTLTVSNMSPEDSSIYLCSVEGSGSGWNTEAFFGQGTRLTVV.

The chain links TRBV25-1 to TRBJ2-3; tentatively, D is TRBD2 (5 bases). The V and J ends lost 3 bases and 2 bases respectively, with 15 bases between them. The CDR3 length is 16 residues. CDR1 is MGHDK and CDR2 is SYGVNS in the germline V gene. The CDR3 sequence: CASSDPTERITDTQYF. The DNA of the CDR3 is TGTGCCAGCAGTGACCCGACGGAGCGGATCACAGATACGCAGTATTTT.

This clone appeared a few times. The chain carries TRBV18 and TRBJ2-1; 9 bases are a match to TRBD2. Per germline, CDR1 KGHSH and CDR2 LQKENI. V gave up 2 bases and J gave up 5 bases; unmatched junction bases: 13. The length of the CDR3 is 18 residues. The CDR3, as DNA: TGTGCCAGCTCACCAAAGTACCGTCCTAGCGGGGTTAACAATGAGCAGTTCTTC. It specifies CASSPKYRPSGVNNEQFF. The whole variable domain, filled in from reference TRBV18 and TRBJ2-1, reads NAGVMQNPRHLVRRRGQEARLRCSPMKGHSHVYWYRQLPEEGLKFMVYLQKENIIDESGMPKERFSAEFPKEGPSILRIQQVVRGDSAAYFCASSPKYRPSGVNNEQFFGPGTRLTVL.

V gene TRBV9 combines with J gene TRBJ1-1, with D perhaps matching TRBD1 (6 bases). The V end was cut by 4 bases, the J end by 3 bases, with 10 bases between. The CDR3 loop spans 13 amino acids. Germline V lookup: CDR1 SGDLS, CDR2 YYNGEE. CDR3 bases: TGTGCCAGCAGCCACAGGGATTACACTGAAGCTTTCTTT. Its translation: CASSHRDYTEAFF.

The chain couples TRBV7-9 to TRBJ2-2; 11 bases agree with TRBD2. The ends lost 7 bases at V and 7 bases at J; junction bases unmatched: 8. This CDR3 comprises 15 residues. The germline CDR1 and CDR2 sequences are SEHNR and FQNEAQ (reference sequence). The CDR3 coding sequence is TGTGCCAGCACCCAGACTAGCGGGGTTATCGGGGAGCTGTTTTTT. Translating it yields CASTQTSGVIGELFF.